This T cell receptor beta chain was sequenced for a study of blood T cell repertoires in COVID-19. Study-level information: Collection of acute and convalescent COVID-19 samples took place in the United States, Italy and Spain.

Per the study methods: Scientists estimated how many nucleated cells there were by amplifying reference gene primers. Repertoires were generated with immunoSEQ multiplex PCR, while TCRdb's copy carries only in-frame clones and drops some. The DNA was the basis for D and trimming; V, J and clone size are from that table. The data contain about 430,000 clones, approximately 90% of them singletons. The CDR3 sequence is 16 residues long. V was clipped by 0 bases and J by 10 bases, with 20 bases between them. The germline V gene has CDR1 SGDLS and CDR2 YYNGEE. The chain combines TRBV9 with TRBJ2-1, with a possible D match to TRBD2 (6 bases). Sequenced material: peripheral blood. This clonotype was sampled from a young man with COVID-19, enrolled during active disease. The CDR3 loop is CASSVVDGGGLGEQFF. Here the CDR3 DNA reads TGTGCCAGCAGCGTAGTTGACGGGGGTGGTTTGGGCGAGCAGTTCTTC.